These 12 T cell receptor beta chains came from one sample sequenced in a study of T-cell reconstitution after alpha-beta-depleted transplantation in children. TCRbeta library preparation incorporated unique molecular identifiers. Each CDR3 protein is one row after TCRdb ran MiXCR on the PCR reads. The table lists around 76,000 distinct CDR3 sequences, 15% to 20% of them singletons. Material: PBMCs, mostly from graft donor cells, obtained 360 days after TCRalphabeta/CD19-depleted stem cell transplant. These receptors were obtained from a male patient aged 2 to 9 who had a stem cell transplant for acute lymphoblastic leukemia, so the T cells may come from the graft donor.

This clonotype was observed a handful of times. The chain carries TRBV21-1 and TRBJ2-1. TRBV21-1 is designated a pseudogene. The CDR3 loop spans 16 amino acids. The CDR3 is CASSKGGVSSYNEQFF. The CDR3 nucleotides read TGTGCCAGCAGCAAAGGTGGAGTGAGCTCCTACAATGAGCAGTTCTTC.

This clonotype turned up a few times. The J gene is TRBJ2-1, the V gene TRBV20-1, with 8 bases fitting TRBD2. Germline V gene lookup returns CDR1 DFQATT and CDR2 SNEGSKA (reference sequence). The CDR3 covers 16 residues. J lost 4 bases, V lost 6 bases, and 14 bases had no gene match. The CDR3 spells CSARPILADSYNEQFF. The CDR3 DNA reads as TGCAGTGCCCGTCCCATACTAGCGGATTCATACAATGAGCAGTTCTTC.

In its sample, this clonotype was seen a few times. The chain joins TRBV28 to TRBJ2-7; TRBD1 agrees at 7 bases. Germline values: CDR1 MDHEN, CDR2 SYDVKM. This CDR3 spans 13 amino acids. V was pared by 7 bases and J by 3 bases, with 6 bases of the junction left unmatched. The CDR3 nucleotides are TGTGCCAGCACCCCGGGACAGTACTACGAGCAGTACTTC. Its translation: CASTPGQYYEQYF. Filled out from reference TRBV28 and TRBJ2-7, the complete variable domain reads DVKVTQSSRYLVKRTGEKVFLECVQDMDHENMFWYRQDPGLGLRLIYFSYDVKMKEKGDIPEGYSVSREKKERFSLILESASTNQTSMYLCASTPGQYYEQYFGPGTRLTVT.

This clonotype was counted between two and nine times. V usage is TRBV12-3 or TRBV12-4 and J usage is TRBJ2-7; D not resolved. Trimming took 2 bases from V and 4 from J, leaving 6 bases between them. The CDR3 is 12 amino acids. Written as DNA, the CDR3 is TGTGCCAGCAGTTTACTTATGTACGAGCAGTACTTC. It is translated as CASSLLMYEQYF.

The chain carries TRBV6-1 and TRBJ2-7; 7 bases are shared with TRBD1. CDR1 and CDR2 (germline): MNHNS, SASEGT. Unmatched junction bases numbered 10, after V lost 5 bases and J lost 3 bases. CDR3 length: 15 residues. The CDR3: CASSPPSGGNYEQYF. The CDR3 DNA reads TGTGCCAGCAGTCCGCCGTCAGGGGGTAACTACGAGCAGTACTTC.

This clonotype was detected a few times. The chain couples TRBV6-2 or TRBV6-3 to TRBJ2-5, with D tentatively TRBD2 (6 bases). This CDR3 is 15 amino acids long. CDR1 is MNHEY and CDR2 is SVGEGT in the germline V gene. With 4 bases removed from V and 7 bases from J, the gap between germline ends came to 19 bases. CDR3 residues: CASSWDSGAARTQYF. The CDR3 nucleotides are TGTGCCAGCAGTTGGGATAGCGGAGCCGCAAGGACCCAGTACTTC.

V gene TRBV5-1 combines with J gene TRBJ2-1; TRBD2 aligns across 8 bases. V shed 0 bases and J 3 bases; nucleotides not matched to a gene: 5. The CDR3 spans 16 residues. The germline gives CDR1 SGHRS, CDR2 YFSETQ. CDR3 nucleotide sequence: TGCGCCAGCAGCTTGGCACCGGGACTAGTCTACAATGAGCAGTTCTTC. It translates to CASSLAPGLVYNEQFF. The variable domain in full, completed from reference TRBV5-1 and TRBJ2-1, reads KAGVTQTPRYLIKTRGQQVTLSCSPISGHRSVSWYQQTPGQGLQFLFEYFSETQRNKGNFPGRFSGRQFSNSRSEMNVSTLELGDSALYLCASSLAPGLVYNEQFFGPGTRLTVL.

This clonotype has only a few counts. The rearrangement uses TRBV4-2 and TRBJ1-2; D unclear. This CDR3 is 16 amino acids long. Germline V CDR1 and CDR2: LGHNA, YNFKEQ. The ends were cut back, 0 bases at V and 8 bases at J, with 19 bases in the middle. The CDR3 region has the DNA TGTGCCAGCAGCCAAGAGACGGACGGCTTGATAGGGGGCTACACCTTC. It encodes CASSQETDGLIGGYTF.

This clonotype was seen a few times. This sequence joins TRBV6-2 or TRBV6-3 and TRBJ2-1; 12 bases fit TRBD2. Germline lookup yields CDR1 MNHEY and CDR2 SVGEGT. The ends lost 6 bases at V and 6 bases at J; junction bases unmatched: 3. The CDR3 totals 14 residues. CDR3 loop: CASRLAGGGNEQFF. The CDR3 nucleotides are TGTGCCAGCAGACTAGCGGGAGGTGGCAATGAGCAGTTCTTC.

The chain has TRBV5-1 and TRBJ2-7, with 7 positions matching TRBD2. With 0 bases clipped from V and 2 bases from J, the junction kept 5 bases outside the gene matches. CDR3 length: 15 amino acids. Germline V gives CDR1 SGHRS, CDR2 YFSETQ. CDR3 nucleotide sequence: TGCGCCAGCAGCTTGGAGCGGGGTCCCCCCTACGAGCAGTACTTC. It yields the protein CASSLERGPPYEQYF.

Only a few counts were recorded for this clonotype. V usage is TRBV4-2 and J usage is TRBJ1-2; 7 bases are shared with TRBD1. Germline CDR1 reads LGHNA; CDR2 reads YNFKEQ. This CDR3 has 14 residues. Trimming removed 4 bases from V and 4 bases from J; junction bases left unmatched: 6. The CDR3 region is CASSPFTGVYGYTF. Here the CDR3 DNA reads TGTGCCAGCAGCCCATTCACAGGGGTCTATGGCTACACCTTC.

This clonotype was observed at least ten times. The V call is TRBV12-3 or TRBV12-4, the J call TRBJ2-2; D is ambiguous. V was shortened by 3 bases and J by 1 base, with 6 bases between the two germline ends. The CDR3 totals 14 residues. The CDR3 is CASSFGQNTGELFF. Here the CDR3 DNA reads TGTGCCAGCAGTTTTGGCCAGAACACCGGGGAGCTGTTTTTT.